These 9 T cell receptor beta chains originate from one sample sequenced in a study of shared clonotypes between healthy human individuals. The data were produced by immunoSEQ multiplex PCR, yet TCRdb's version contains in-frame clones alone and is incomplete. This table holds a few hundred thousand clones, around three quarters found once. Sequences were obtained from PBMCs. Receptors were obtained from a woman between 40 and 50 years old in good health. Some clones in this sample may be carry-over from other donors' samples.

The table lists this clone with a count of one. V usage is TRBV7-2 and J usage is TRBJ1-5, with unresolved D. V shed 5 bases and J shed 2 bases, with 7 bases lying between them. From germline, CDR1 is SGHTA and CDR2 FQGNSA. The CDR3 has 13 amino acids. The CDR3 loop is CASSRVGNQPQHF. CDR3 sequence (DNA): TGTGCCAGCAGCCGAGTAGGCAATCAGCCCCAGCATTTT.

In this sample, this clone turned up once. The chain couples TRBV29-1 to TRBJ1-1; TRBD1 matches 9 bases. The V gene's germline CDR1 is SQVTM and CDR2 ANQGSEA. The CDR3 is made up of 16 amino acids. With V trimmed by 4 bases and J by 1 base, 10 bases remained unmatched. For the CDR3, the DNA is TGCAGCGTTGGGAGAAGGACAGGGGCCAAGAACACTGAAGCTTTCTTT. Translated, it gives CSVGRRTGAKNTEAFF. Complete variable domain (other parts from reference TRBV29-1 and TRBJ1-1): SAVISQKPSRDICQRGTSLTIQCQVDSQVTMMFWYRQQPGQSLTLIATANQGSEATYESGFVIDKFPISRPNLTFSTLTVSNMSPEDSSIYLCSVGRRTGAKNTEAFFGQGTRLTVV.

The V gene is TRBV7-3, the J gene TRBJ2-7, with a tentative D call TRBD2 (5 bases). This CDR3 is built from 13 residues. In germline, CDR1 is SGHTA, CDR2 FQGTGA. Trimming removed 5 bases at V and 3 bases at J, with 11 bases between. The CDR3 nucleotides are TGTGCCAGCAGCGAGGGCCCTGGCTACGAGCAGTACTTC. Its protein is CASSEGPGYEQYF.

This clone was counted only a few times. The chain carries TRBV10-3 and TRBJ1-3, with D maybe TRBD1 (6 bases). The CDR3 extends over 17 amino acids. CDR1 is ENHRY and CDR2 is SYGVKD in the germline V gene. With 0 bases removed from V and 0 bases from J, the gap between germline ends came to 12 bases. CDR3 DNA sequence: TGTGCCATCAGTGAGTCATGGGGGGCGACCTCTGGAAACACCATATATTTT. It translates to CAISESWGATSGNTIYF.

This clone was seen only a few times. J is TRBJ2-2 and V is TRBV10-3; D not resolved. Per germline, CDR1 ENHRY and CDR2 SYGVKD. The CDR3 consists of 13 residues. With 0 bases removed from V and 3 bases from J, the gap between germline ends came to 2 bases. The CDR3 reads CAISESYTGELFF. The CDR3, as DNA: TGTGCCATCAGTGAGTCGTACACCGGGGAGCTGTTTTTT.

This clone was observed once. The genes are TRBV10-2 and TRBJ1-2; no firm D call. V lost 0 bases to trimming and J lost 4 bases, with 15 bases between them. Looked up from germline, CDR1 is WSHSY and CDR2 is SAAADI. There are 16 residues in the CDR3. The CDR3 coding sequence is TGCGCCAGCAGTGAGTCTACTACAGCCTCCTTCTATGGCTACACCTTC. Translated, it gives CASSESTTASFYGYTF.

The chain has TRBV7-9 and TRBJ2-1, with D unclear. The CDR3 length is 14 residues. V was shortened by 6 bases and J by 1 base, with 10 bases between the two germline ends. Looked up from germline, CDR1 is SEHNR and CDR2 is FQNEAQ (reference sequence). The CDR3 DNA sequence: TGTGCCAGCAGTTTATGGGATTCCTACAATGAGCAGTTCTTC. Protein product: CASSLWDSYNEQFF.

V is TRBV11-2 and J is TRBJ2-7, with D perhaps matching TRBD1 or TRBD2 (5 bases each). V was shortened by 0 bases and J by 2 bases, with 11 bases between the two germline ends. The CDR3 has 15 residues. From germline, CDR1 is SGHAT and CDR2 FQNNGV. CDR3 sequence: CASSLDSQGAYEQYF. The CDR3 DNA sequence: TGTGCCAGCAGCTTAGACAGTCAGGGAGCCTACGAGCAGTACTTC.

J is TRBJ2-7 and V is TRBV29-1, with D possibly being TRBD2 (7 bases). There are 12 residues in the CDR3. Trimming took off 7 bases at V and 5 bases at J, with 15 bases between the two ends. The germline CDR1 and CDR2 sequences are SQVTM and ANQGSEA. The CDR3 sequence: CSAGEGSHEQYF. The CDR3 nucleotides are TGCAGCGCAGGGGAGGGTTCCCACGAGCAGTACTTC.